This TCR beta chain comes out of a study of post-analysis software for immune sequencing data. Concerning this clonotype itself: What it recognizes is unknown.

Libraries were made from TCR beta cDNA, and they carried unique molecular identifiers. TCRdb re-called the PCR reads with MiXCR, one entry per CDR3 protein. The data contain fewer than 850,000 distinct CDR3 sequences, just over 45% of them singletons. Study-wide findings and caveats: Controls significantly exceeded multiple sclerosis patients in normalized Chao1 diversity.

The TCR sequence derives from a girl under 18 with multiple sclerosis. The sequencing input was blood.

This chain's CDR3 is CASSLWGGSGANVLTF. As DNA, the CDR3 is TGTGCCAGCAGTTTATGGGGGGGCTCTGGGGCCAACGTCCTGACTTTC. This chain joins TRBV27 and TRBJ2-6; 7 bases agree with TRBD2. V trimming: 1 base; J trimming: 0 bases; junction bases outside the gene matches: 0. This CDR3 has 16 residues. Germline lookup yields CDR1 MNHEY and CDR2 SMNVEV (reference sequence).